The clone carrying this T cell receptor beta chain was detected a few times. Its antigen remains unknown. The second PCR ran roughly 6 to 11 cycles with a sample-barcoded 5' primer and J-beta primers. TCRdb passed the 5' RACE reads through MiXCR, listing each CDR3 protein once. The sample carries some 320,000 distinct CDR3 sequences, less than 30% recorded once. This CDR3 contains 13 residues. V was pared by 6 bases and J by 4 bases, with 5 bases of the junction left unmatched. This sample is drawn from a study of blood T cells in healthy people across ages. Whole-study results and caveats: Estimates drawn from one million T cells were deemed to understate diversity. Diversity was higher, and naive CD4+ cells more numerous, in long-lived donors than in aged donors.

The chain has TRBV12-3 or TRBV12-4 and TRBJ1-2, with 7 nucleotides matching TRBD1. This sequence originates from a woman in her 70s in good health. Sequencing was performed on blood. The CDR3 coding sequence is TGTGCCAGCAGACGACAGGGAGTCTATGGCTACACCTTC. It yields the protein CASRRQGVYGYTF.